This paragraph reports one T cell receptor beta chain. This table comes from immunoSEQ multiplex PCR, and its TCRdb copy is limited to in-frame clones, with some not included. The top ten hold 2% to 2.5% of the sample, which has tens of thousands of clones, roughly 84% seen once. Regarding time point: after dendritic cell vaccination, including at tumor progression/relapse. The sample originates from a study of glioma-infiltrating T cells after dendritic cell vaccination. This TCR derives from a human donor with glioblastoma. The starting material was blood, obtained after dendritic cell vaccination.

The CDR3: CASTLWVGAYEQYF. CDR3 nucleotides: TGTGCCAGCACGTTGTGGGTCGGGGCCTACGAGCAGTACTTC. The V and J genes are TRBV5-5 and TRBJ2-7, with D perhaps TRBD2 (5 bases). The CDR3 is 14 amino acids. Trimming removed 6 bases at V and 2 bases at J, with 15 bases between. Germline V lookup: CDR1 SGHKS, CDR2 YYEKEE (reference sequence).